These 9 T cell receptor beta chains share one sample of origin, sequenced in a study of blood T cell repertoires in COVID-19. Profiling relied on immunoSEQ multiplex PCR, and the TCRdb table lists in-frame clones only, not all of them. The sample lists hundreds of thousands of clones; approximately 82% were seen once. The sample taken for sequencing was peripheral blood. The origin of the receptors is a woman between 70 and 85 years old with active or convalescent COVID-19.

The chain is built from TRBV5-5 and TRBJ1-3, with D tentatively TRBD1 (6 bases). Germline V lookup: CDR1 SGHKS, CDR2 YYEKEE (reference sequence). The CDR3 sequence is 18 residues long. V was shortened by 0 bases and J by 0 bases, with 16 bases between the two germline ends. The CDR3 sequence is CASSLALGTTFSGNTIYF. The CDR3 DNA follows: TGTGCCAGCAGCTTGGCCCTAGGGACAACCTTCTCTGGAAACACCATATATTTT.

The V call is TRBV19, the J call TRBJ1-2; D is ambiguous. There are 13 residues in the CDR3. Between the trimmed V and J ends, which lost 5 bases and 4 bases, there was a span of 11 bases. CDR1 is LNHDA and CDR2 is SQIVND in the germline V gene (reference sequence). CDR3 amino acids: CASSLLQAYGYTF. In DNA, the CDR3 is TGTGCCAGTAGTCTTTTGCAGGCCTATGGCTACACCTTC.

V is TRBV6-2 or TRBV6-3 and J is TRBJ2-7; no clear D gene. Germline CDR1 and CDR2: MNHEY and SVGEGT. The CDR3 spans 12 residues. Trimming took 2 bases from V and 2 from J, leaving 4 bases between them. CDR3 loop: CASSYPAYEQYF. The CDR3 DNA follows: TGTGCCAGCAGTTACCCCGCCTACGAGCAGTACTTC.

V and J are TRBV15 and TRBJ2-5, with D perhaps TRBD1 (5 bases). Germline V gene sequence: CDR1 LNHNV, CDR2 YYDKDF (reference sequence). V lost 1 base to trimming and J lost 9 bases, with 21 bases between them. This CDR3 region has 16 residues. CDR3 nucleotides: TGTGCCACCAGCAGAGGGGTGGGGCCAGTAGTTAACCCCCAGTACTTC. Amino acids: CATSRGVGPVVNPQYF.

The V and J genes are TRBV6-1 and TRBJ2-7, with D perhaps TRBD1 (5 bases). Trimming took off 3 bases at V and 2 bases at J, with 11 bases between the two ends. The germline V gene has CDR1 MNHNS and CDR2 SASEGT. The length of the CDR3 is 14 residues. CDR3 loop: CASSDRVPTYEQYF. In DNA form, the CDR3 reads TGTGCCAGCAGTGACAGGGTTCCTACCTACGAGCAGTACTTC.

V and J are TRBV2 and TRBJ1-4; 10 bases match TRBD1. From germline, CDR1 is SNHLY and CDR2 FYNNEI. The CDR3 covers 15 residues. V lost 4 bases to trimming and J lost 4 bases; unmatched junction nucleotides: 3. CDR3: CASSGQGAFNEKLFF. The CDR3 DNA reads TGTGCCAGCAGTGGACAGGGGGCCTTTAATGAAAAACTGTTTTTT.

The CDR3 loop is CASSLGFQGFNEQYF. CDR3 coding DNA: TGTGCCAGCAGCTTAGGATTTCAGGGGTTCAACGAGCAGTACTTC. The chain combines TRBV7-8 with TRBJ2-7; D may be TRBD1 (6 bases). This CDR3 has 15 residues. Germline V gene lookup returns CDR1 SGHVS and CDR2 FQNEAQ. V lost 1 base to trimming and J lost 5 bases, with 15 bases between them.

The table lists this clone with a few counts. The chain carries TRBV6-5 and TRBJ1-1; D unresolved. Germline V CDR1 and CDR2: MNHEY, SVGAGI. The CDR3 extends over 14 amino acids. V lost 8 bases and J lost 2, with 15 bases in between. The CDR3 is CASCFGQLNTEAFF. Here the CDR3 DNA reads TGTGCCAGCTGTTTCGGCCAACTAAACACTGAAGCTTTCTTT.

V is TRBV3-1 (or the pseudogene TRBV3-2) and J is TRBJ1-2, with no clear D. With 2 bases removed from V and 2 bases from J, the gap between germline ends came to 9 bases. CDR3 size: 14 residues. Germline V gene lookup returns CDR1 LGHDT and CDR2 YNNKEL (reference sequence). The CDR3 protein is CASSQLQFNYGYTF. CDR3 DNA: TGTGCCAGCAGCCAATTACAGTTCAACTATGGCTACACCTTC.